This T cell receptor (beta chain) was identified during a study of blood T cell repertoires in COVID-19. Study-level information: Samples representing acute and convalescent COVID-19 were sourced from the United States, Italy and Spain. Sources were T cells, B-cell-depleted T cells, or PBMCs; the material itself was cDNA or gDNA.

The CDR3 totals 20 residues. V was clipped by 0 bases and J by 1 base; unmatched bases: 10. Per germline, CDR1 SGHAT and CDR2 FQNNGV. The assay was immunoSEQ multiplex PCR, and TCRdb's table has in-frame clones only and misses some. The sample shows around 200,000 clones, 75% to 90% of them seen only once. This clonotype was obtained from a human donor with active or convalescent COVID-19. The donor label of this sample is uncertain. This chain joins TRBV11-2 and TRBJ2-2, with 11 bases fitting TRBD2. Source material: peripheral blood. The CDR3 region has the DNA TGTGCCAGCAGCTTAGATCGGGGGCTAGCGGGAGGAATGAACACCGGGGAGCTGTTTTTT. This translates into CASSLDRGLAGGMNTGELFF.